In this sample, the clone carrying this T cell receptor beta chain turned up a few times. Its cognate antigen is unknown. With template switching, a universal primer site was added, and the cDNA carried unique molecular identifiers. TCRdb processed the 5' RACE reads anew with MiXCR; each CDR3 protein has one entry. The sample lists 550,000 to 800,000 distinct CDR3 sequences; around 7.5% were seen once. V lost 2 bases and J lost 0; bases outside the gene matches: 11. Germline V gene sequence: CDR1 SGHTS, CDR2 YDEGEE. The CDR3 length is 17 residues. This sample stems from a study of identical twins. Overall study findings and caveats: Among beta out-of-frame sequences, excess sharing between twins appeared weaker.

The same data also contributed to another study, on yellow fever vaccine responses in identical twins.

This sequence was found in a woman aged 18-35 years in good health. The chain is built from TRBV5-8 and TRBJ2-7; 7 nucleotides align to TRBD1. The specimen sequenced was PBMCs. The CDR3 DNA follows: TGTGCCAGCAGCTTTGCGCCAGGGACAGCTAGCTCCTACGAGCAGTACGTC. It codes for CASSFAPGTASSYEQYV.